This T cell receptor (beta chain) stems from a study of OX40 agonist ivuxolimab in advanced cancers. Regarding the complete study: The costimulatory receptor OX40 (CD134) was targeted by ivuxolimab, a fully human IgG2 agonistic monoclonal antibody. Intravenous ivuxolimab was administered to patients every 2 weeks at six dose levels: 0.01, 0.1, 0.3, 1.5, 3 and 10 mg/kg. Of the approximately 53 patients in dose escalation, some 19 had hepatocellular carcinoma, some 15 had melanoma, 9 had renal cell carcinoma and 9 had head and neck cancer. In the dose-escalation cohort, roughly 80% of patients were male, and the mean age was approximately 64 years, with a range of roughly 23 to 85. Patients were allowed to have had prior anti-PD-1, anti-PD-L1 or anti-CTLA-4 therapy, and 40% of the dose-escalation patients had previously received checkpoint inhibitors. Partial responses were achieved by three dose-escalation patients, of whom one had hepatocellular carcinoma and two had cutaneous melanoma. Peripheral TCRbeta sequencing aimed to test whether ivuxolimab altered TCR sequence diversity and caused clonal T-cell expansion. The monotherapy dose-escalation portion (N of about 50 patients) of the phase I ivuxolimab trial is reported in the paper. The paper's findings and limits, for the study overall: In the 0.1-3.0 mg/kg groups, partial responders were among the patients with the lowest normalized peripheral clonal expansion, particularly in CD8+ T cells. Low levels of normalized T-cell clonal expansion were also seen in some patients who did not respond. After ivuxolimab, expanded clones were on average more numerous among CD8+ T cells than among CD4+ T cells. At doses of 0.1 to 3.0 mg/kg, clonal expansion of both CD4+ and CD8+ T cells in blood was seen between baseline and week 6. Which antigens the clonally expanded peripheral T cells were specific for was not determined.

Patients with autoimmune disease history or receiving systemic immunosuppression were excluded from the trial. Peripheral blood for TCR sequencing was drawn from every dose cohort at baseline, at cycle 4 day 1 and at cycle 7 day 1. Samples were obtained from an open-label, multicenter, first-in-human phase I dose-escalation trial of ivuxolimab. The trial enrolled adults with locally advanced or metastatic head and neck squamous cell, hepatocellular, melanoma or renal cell carcinoma. Before TCR sequencing, CD4+ T cells and CD8+ T cells from peripheral blood were sorted into separate populations. For sequencing of the TCRbeta CDR3 region, genomic DNA was extracted from the sorted cells. The immunoSEQ Assay was used to sequence the TCRbeta CDR3 regions. Imported from immuneACCESS, the table was reduced by TCRdb to in-frame sequences with V and J called. These copies leave out some clones; in studies compared against another copy, an unresolved V gene accounts for under half, and the cause of the remainder is not known. The sample includes 30,000 to 35,000 clones, with more than 85% observed a single time. The ten largest clones capture 35% to 40% of the sample.

As to this clone: Its target antigen remains unknown. Per-nucleotide qualities are absent, and no much larger clonotype sits a single base away.

From the cysteine through the phenylalanine, the CDR3 covers 13 amino acids. Here the CDR3 DNA is all that survives: 39 bases in frame from base 1. V and J are truncated by 4 bases and 8 bases respectively, leaving an intervening sequence of 15 bases. CDR1 is given as SQVTM and CDR2 as ANQGSEA, both from the germline V gene. This specimen was CD4+ or CD8+ T cells sorted from blood, taken in a trial of the OX40 agonist ivuxolimab. The chain joins TRBV29-1 to TRBJ2-1, and the D gene may be TRBD1, 5 bases matching. The receptor was derived from an adult with an advanced solid tumor such as melanoma, head and neck, liver or kidney cancer. CDR3 loop: CSVVWVRVDEQFF. The nucleotides are TGCAGCGTTGTTTGGGTCAGGGTAGATGAGCAGTTCTTC.